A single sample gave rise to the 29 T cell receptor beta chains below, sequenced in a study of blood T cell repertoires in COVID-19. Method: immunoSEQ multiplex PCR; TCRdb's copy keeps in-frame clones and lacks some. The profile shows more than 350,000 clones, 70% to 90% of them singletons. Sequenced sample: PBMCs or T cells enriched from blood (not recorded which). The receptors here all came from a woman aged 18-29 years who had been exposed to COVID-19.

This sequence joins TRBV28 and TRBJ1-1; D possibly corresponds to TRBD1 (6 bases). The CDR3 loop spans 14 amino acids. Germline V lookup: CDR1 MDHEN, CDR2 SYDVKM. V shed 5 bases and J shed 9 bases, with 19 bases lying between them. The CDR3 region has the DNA TGTGCCAGCAGTACCCGGGACATGAGCTCTAAAGCTTTCTTT. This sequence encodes CASSTRDMSSKAFF.

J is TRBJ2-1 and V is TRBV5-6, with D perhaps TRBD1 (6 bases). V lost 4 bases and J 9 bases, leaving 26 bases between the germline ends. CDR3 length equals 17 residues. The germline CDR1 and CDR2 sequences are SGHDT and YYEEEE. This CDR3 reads CASSPLLVLSAQGEQFF. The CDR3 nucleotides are TGTGCCAGCAGCCCCCTCTTGGTACTTTCGGCACAGGGTGAGCAGTTCTTC.

CDR3 sequence (DNA): TGTGCCAGCAGCTTACGACAGGCATCGGACGAGCAGTACTTC. Amino acids: CASSLRQASDEQYF. The chain joins TRBV7-2 to TRBJ2-7; maybe TRBD1 (6 bases). Between the trimmed V and J ends, which lost 2 bases and 5 bases, there was a span of 13 bases. CDR1 is SGHTA and CDR2 is FQGNSA in the germline V gene. The CDR3 sequence is 14 residues long.

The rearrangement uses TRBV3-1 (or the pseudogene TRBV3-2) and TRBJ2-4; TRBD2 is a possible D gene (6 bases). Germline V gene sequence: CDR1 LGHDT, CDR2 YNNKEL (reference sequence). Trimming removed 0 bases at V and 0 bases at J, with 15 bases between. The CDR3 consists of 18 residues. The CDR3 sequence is CASSQDLGGNLAKNIQYF. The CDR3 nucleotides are TGTGCCAGCAGCCAAGATCTGGGCGGGAATTTAGCCAAAAACATTCAGTACTTC.

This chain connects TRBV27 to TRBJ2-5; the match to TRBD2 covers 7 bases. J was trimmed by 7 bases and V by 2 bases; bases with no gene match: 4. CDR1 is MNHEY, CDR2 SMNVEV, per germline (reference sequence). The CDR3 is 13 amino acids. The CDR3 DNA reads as TGTGCCAGCAGTTTAACGCGGGGGAGGACCCAGTACTTC. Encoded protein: CASSLTRGRTQYF.

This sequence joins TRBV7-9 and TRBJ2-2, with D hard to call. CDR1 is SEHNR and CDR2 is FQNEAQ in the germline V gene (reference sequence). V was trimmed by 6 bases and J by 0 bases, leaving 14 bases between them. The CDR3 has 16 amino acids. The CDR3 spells CASSFEESSNTGELFF. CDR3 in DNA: TGTGCCAGCAGTTTTGAGGAGTCCTCGAACACCGGGGAGCTGTTTTTT.

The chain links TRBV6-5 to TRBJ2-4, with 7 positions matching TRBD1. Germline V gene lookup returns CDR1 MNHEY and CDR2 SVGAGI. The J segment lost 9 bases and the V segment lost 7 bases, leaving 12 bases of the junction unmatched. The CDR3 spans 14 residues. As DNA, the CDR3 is TGTGCCAGCAAGACGGGACAGCAATGGGGCATTCAGTACTTC. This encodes CASKTGQQWGIQYF.

The CDR3 loop reads CASSPSASGGNTGELFF. In DNA, the CDR3 is TGTGCCAGCAGCCCCTCCGCTAGCGGGGGGAACACCGGGGAGCTGTTTTTT. The rearrangement joins TRBV4-2 to TRBJ2-2; 10 bases are a match to TRBD2. The CDR3 consists of 17 residues. The J segment lost 1 base and the V segment lost 4 bases, leaving 6 bases of the junction unmatched. Germline lookup yields CDR1 LGHNA and CDR2 YNFKEQ.

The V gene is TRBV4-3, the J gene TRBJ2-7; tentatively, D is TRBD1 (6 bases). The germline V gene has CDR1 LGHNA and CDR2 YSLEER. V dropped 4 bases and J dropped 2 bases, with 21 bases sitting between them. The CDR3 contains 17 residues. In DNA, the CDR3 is TGCGCCAGCAGCCGATGGACAGCAAGGGAAAATCCCTACGAGCAGTACTTC. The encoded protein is CASSRWTARENPYEQYF.

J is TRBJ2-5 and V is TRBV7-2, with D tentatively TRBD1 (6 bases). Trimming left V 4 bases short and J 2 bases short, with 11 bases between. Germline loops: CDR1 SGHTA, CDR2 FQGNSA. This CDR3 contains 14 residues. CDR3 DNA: TGTGCCAGCAGCTATCATGGACAGCAAGAGACCCAGTACTTC. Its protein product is CASSYHGQQETQYF.

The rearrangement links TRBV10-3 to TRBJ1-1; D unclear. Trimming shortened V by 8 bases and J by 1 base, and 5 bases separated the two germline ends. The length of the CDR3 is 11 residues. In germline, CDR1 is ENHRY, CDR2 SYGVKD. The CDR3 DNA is TGTGCCATCGCCGGGAACACTGAAGCTTTCTTT. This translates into CAIAGNTEAFF.

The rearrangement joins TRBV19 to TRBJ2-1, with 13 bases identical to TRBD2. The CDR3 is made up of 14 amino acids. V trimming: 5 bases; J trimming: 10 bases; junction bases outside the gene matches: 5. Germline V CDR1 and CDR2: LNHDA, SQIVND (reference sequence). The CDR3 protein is CASSPQGLAGEQFF. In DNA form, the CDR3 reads TGTGCCAGTAGTCCCCAGGGACTAGCGGGAGAGCAGTTCTTC.

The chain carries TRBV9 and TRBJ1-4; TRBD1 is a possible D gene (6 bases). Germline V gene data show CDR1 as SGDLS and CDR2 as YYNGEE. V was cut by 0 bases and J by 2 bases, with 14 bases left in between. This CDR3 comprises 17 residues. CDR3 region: CASSVDLSGGTNEKLFF. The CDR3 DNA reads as TGTGCCAGCAGCGTAGATTTGTCGGGGGGCACTAATGAAAAACTGTTTTTT.

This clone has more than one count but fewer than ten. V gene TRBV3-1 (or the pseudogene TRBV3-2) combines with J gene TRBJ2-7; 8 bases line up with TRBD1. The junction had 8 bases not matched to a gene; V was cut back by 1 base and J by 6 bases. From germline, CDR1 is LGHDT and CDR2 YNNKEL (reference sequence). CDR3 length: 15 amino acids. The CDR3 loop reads CASSQARTGHVEQYF. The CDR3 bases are TGTGCCAGCAGCCAAGCCCGGACAGGGCATGTCGAGCAGTACTTC.

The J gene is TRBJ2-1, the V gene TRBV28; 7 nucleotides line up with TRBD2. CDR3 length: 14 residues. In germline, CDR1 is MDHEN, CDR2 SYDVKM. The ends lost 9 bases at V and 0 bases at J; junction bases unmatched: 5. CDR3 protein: CASQRTSSYNEQFF. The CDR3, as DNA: TGTGCCAGTCAACGGACTAGCTCCTACAATGAGCAGTTCTTC. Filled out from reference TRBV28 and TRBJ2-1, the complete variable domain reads DVKVTQSSRYLVKRTGEKVFLECVQDMDHENMFWYRQDPGLGLRLIYFSYDVKMKEKGDIPEGYSVSREKKERFSLILESASTNQTSMYLCASQRTSSYNEQFFGPGTRLTVL.

CDR3 region: CSFRTGGSGGYTF. The CDR3 DNA reads TGCAGCTTCCGGACAGGAGGATCTGGTGGCTACACCTTC. V and J are TRBV29-1 and TRBJ1-2; 7 positions agree with TRBD1. CDR3 length: 13 residues. Germline-derived CDR1 and CDR2 are SQVTM and ANQGSEA. V gave up 8 bases and J gave up 7 bases; unmatched junction bases: 13.

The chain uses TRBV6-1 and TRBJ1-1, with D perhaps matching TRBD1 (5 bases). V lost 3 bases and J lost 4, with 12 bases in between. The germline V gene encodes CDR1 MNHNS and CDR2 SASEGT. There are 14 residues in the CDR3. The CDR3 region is CASSDQGGRTEAFF. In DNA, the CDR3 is TGTGCCAGCAGTGACCAGGGAGGTCGCACTGAAGCTTTCTTT.

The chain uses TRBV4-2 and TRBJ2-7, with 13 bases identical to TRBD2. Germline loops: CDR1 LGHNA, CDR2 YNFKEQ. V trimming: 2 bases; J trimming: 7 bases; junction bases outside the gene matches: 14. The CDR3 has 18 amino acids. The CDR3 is CASSQRTTSGGLMGEQYF. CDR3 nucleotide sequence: TGTGCCAGCAGCCAACGAACGACTAGCGGGGGGCTGATGGGTGAGCAGTACTTC.

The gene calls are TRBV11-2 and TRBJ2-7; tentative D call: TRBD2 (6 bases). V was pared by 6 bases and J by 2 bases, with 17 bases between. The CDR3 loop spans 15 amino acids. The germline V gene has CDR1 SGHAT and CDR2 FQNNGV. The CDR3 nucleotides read TGTGCCAGCAGAATTTCAGGCTCGGGGGCCTACGAGCAGTACTTC. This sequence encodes CASRISGSGAYEQYF.

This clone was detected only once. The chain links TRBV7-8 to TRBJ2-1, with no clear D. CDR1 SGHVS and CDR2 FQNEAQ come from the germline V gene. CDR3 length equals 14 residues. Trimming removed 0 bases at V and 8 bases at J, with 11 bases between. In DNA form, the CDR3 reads TGTGCCAGCAGCTTAGCGTTACAGAACCATGAGCAGTTCTTC. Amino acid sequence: CASSLALQNHEQFF. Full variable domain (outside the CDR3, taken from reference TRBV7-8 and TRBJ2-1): GAGVSQSPRYKVAKRGQDVALRCDPISGHVSLFWYQQALGQGPEFLTYFQNEAQLDKSGLPSDRFFAERPEGSVSTLKIQRTQQEDSAVYLCASSLALQNHEQFFGPGTRLTVL.

CDR3 loop: CAWSSAGHQPQHF. In nucleotides, the CDR3 is TGTGCCTGGAGTTCGGCGGGCCATCAGCCCCAGCATTTT. The chain joins TRBV30 to TRBJ1-5; D is unclear. Trimming pared 2 bases from V and 5 bases from J, leaving 10 bases between. Germline V gene sequence: CDR1 GTSNPN, CDR2 SVGIG (reference sequence). CDR3 length: 13 residues.

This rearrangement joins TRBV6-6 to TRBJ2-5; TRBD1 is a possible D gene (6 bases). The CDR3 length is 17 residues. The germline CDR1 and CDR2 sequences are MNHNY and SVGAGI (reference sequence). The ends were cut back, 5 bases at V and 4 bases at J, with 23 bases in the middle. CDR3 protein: CASSPGHGLIALETQYF. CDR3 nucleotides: TGTGCCAGCAGTCCGGGACACGGGTTGATTGCCCTAGAGACCCAGTACTTC.

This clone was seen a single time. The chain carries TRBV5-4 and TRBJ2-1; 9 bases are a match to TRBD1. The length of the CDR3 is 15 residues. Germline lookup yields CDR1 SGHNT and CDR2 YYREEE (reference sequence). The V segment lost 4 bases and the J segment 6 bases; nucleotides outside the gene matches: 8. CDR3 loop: CASSVTGGWGNEQFF. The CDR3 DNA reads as TGTGCCAGCAGCGTTACAGGGGGCTGGGGCAATGAGCAGTTCTTC.

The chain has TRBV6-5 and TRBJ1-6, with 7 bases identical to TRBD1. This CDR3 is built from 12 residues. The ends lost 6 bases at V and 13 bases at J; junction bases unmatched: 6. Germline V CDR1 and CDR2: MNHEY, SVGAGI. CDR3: CASRQDRSPLHF. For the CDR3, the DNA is TGTGCCAGCAGACAGGACAGGTCCCCCCTCCACTTT.

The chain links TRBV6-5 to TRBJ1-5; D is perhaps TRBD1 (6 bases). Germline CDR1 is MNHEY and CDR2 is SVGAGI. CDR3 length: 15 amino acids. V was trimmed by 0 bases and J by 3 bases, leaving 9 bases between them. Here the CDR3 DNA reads TGTGCCAGCAGTTACTCAGGGACACCCAATCAGCCCCAGCATTTT. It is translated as CASSYSGTPNQPQHF.

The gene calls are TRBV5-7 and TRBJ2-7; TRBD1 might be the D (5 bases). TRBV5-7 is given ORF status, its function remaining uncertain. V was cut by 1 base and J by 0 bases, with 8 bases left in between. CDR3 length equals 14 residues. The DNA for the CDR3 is TGTGCCAGCAGCTTGCGACAGAGCTCCTACGAGCAGTACTTC. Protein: CASSLRQSSYEQYF.

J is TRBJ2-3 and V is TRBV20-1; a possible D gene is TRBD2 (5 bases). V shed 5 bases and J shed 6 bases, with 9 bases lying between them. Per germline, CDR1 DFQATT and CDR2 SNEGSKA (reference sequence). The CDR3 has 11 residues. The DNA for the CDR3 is TGCAGTGCTGGGTGGAGGGATACGCAGTATTTT. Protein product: CSAGWRDTQYF.

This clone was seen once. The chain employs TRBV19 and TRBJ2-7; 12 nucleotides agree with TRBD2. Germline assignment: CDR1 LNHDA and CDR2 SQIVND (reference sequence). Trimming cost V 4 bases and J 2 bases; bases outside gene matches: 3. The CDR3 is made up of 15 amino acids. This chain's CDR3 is CASSTSGGETYEQYF. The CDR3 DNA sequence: TGTGCCAGTAGTACTAGCGGGGGGGAAACCTACGAGCAGTACTTC.

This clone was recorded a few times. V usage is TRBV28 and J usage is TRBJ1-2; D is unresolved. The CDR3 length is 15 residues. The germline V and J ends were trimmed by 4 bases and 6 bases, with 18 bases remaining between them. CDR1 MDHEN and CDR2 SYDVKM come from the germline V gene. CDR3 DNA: TGTGCCAGCAGTTCCCGGCCGGGGTCGAGCCATGGCTACACCTTC. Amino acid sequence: CASSSRPGSSHGYTF.